This T cell receptor beta chain was documented in a study of graft-versus-host responses after intestinal transplantation (dated by TCRdb to the early 2020s). About the study as a whole: Multivisceral, liver-intestinal, or isolated intestinal transplants were received by the recipients. Samples from a few later patients were sequenced in-house on an Illumina MiSeq with MiXCR processing rather than by the commercial service. To identify alloreactive clones, pre-transplant mixed lymphocyte reaction products were sequenced and compared with unstimulated pre-transplant donor and recipient T cells. A cohort of approximately 24 intestinal transplant recipients, including one retransplant, was enrolled, and a few patients lacking pretransplant specimens were excluded. Graft-versus-host and host-versus-graft alloreactive T cell clones were tracked in the graft, circulation and bone marrow after intestinal transplantation using bulk TCR-beta CDR3 sequencing. A peak of at least 4% donor T cells among recipient peripheral blood mononuclear cells was the definition used for donor T cell macrochimerism. Every recipient was given anti-thymocyte globulin induction, then maintenance tacrolimus and steroids for approximately 3 years.

This clone was seen more than once but under ten times. No base-level quality is on record; no much larger clone is a single base apart. Study-wide conclusions, independent of this receptor: The relatively low number and heterogeneity of intestinal transplant patients limited the conclusions. Peak levels of circulating GvH clones were associated with declines in HvG clones early after transplant. High GvH to HvG T cell clonal ratios were observed in the allografts of patients with donor T cell macrochimerism. GvH clones were detected in recipient bone marrow, and some of these GvH clones were observed earlier in ileal mucosa or blood, consistent with an intestinal mucosal origin.

Library preparation employed the immunoSEQ multiplex PCR assay. In most patients, genomic DNA was isolated using the Qiagen DNeasy Blood and Tissue Kit and sent frozen to Adaptive Biotechnologies for TCR sequencing. Adaptive Biotechnologies carried out high-throughput TCR-beta CDR3 sequencing of genomic DNA for most patients. Turning to the authors' computational methods: TCR sequencing data for 15 to 20 patients were retrieved from Adaptive's ImmunoSEQ software; three other patients were processed with MiXCR and VDJtools. To correct CD4 versus CD8 sorting errors, sequences present in both subsets at a frequency ratio below 5:1 were removed. CDR3 nucleotide sequences shared between donor and recipient were removed because the origin of such sequences could not be assigned. To be classed as alloreactive, a clone needed at least 2-fold expansion over unstimulated cells and a minimum CFSE-low frequency of 0.002% (template counts) or 0.001% (read counts). A clone was considered mappable if detected in the sequenced pre-transplant spleen, lymph node, or MLR CFSE-low populations of the donor or recipient. Cumulative frequency of alloreactive clones was calculated as a percentage of all sequences weighted by copy number. TCRdb took over this immuneACCESS table, retaining in-frame rearrangements with V and J assigned. Such tables are incomplete; in checked studies, under half of the missing clones stem from an unresolved V gene, and the remainder is unexplained. V, J and clone size derive from that table, while D and trimming were established from the DNA sequence. The sample table contains 15,000 to 17,000 clones; only one count was recorded for more than 25% of them. The ten largest make up around 3.8% of the sample.

Trimmed from V: 2 bases; trimmed from J: 7 bases; junction bases lacking a gene match: 5. Reading from cysteine to phenylalanine, the CDR3 counts 15 amino acids. The read is trimmed to its CDR3 DNA, 45 bases read in frame from base 1. CDR1 and CDR2 are drawn from the germline V gene: SGDLS, YYNGEE. The meaning of the sample's time point label: cells obtained before transplantation from donor or recipient. Mixed lymphocyte reactions plated some 200,000 CFSE-labeled pre-transplant responders with some 200,000 irradiated violet-dye-labeled stimulators and were cultured for 6 days. Proliferating CD3+CD4+CFSE-low and CD3+CD8+CFSE-low responder cells were FACS-sorted on a BD Influx sorter after the mixed lymphocyte reaction.

The clonotype was recovered from a human patient who received an intestinal transplant. The chain is assembled from TRBV9 and TRBJ2-1, and TRBD2 matches 11 of the central bases. This sample comprised alloreactive CD4+ T cells from a mixed lymphocyte reaction culture, obtained before intestinal transplant. The cell subset or site label on this specimen signifies: CFSE-low proliferating T cells sorted from roughly six-day pre-transplant mixed lymphocyte reaction (GvH or HvG direction). In nucleotide form, the sequence is TGTGCCAGCAGCGTTAGCGGGAGGGCGGGAAATGAGCAGTTCTTC. Its protein product is CASSVSGRAGNEQFF.